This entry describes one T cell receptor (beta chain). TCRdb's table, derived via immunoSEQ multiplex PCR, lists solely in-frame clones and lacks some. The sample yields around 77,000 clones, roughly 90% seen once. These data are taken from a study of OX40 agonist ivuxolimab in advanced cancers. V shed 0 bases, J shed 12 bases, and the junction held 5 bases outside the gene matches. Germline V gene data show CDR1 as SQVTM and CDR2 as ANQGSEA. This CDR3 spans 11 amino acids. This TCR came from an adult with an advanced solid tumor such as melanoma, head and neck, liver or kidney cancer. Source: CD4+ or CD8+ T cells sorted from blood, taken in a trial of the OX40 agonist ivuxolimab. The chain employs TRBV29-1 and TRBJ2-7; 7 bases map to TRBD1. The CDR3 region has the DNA TGCAGCGTTGAAGAGACAGGGCCTAGGTACTTC. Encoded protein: CSVEETGPRYF.